Detailed here is one TCR beta chain. The antigen it binds to is not known. No per-base quality is available; no much larger clone lies one base away. The junction carries 20 bases between V and J, which are trimmed by 6 bases and 0 bases respectively. Reading the germline V gene (reference sequence) gives CDR1 LNHDA and CDR2 SQIVND. Taken from cysteine to phenylalanine, the CDR3 has 17 residues. Just the 51-base CDR3 DNA is kept, in frame starting at base 1. Using the deep immunoSEQ assay, multiplex PCR amplified TCR CDR3 regions from genomic DNA. Extracted genomic DNA from each cell subset was spread evenly across all wells of several immunoSEQ 96-well plates, with each plate serving as a replicate. For sorted subsets, each replicate PCR was loaded with 200 ng genomic DNA, equivalent to some 27,000 T cell genomes. Purified libraries were measured with a Qubit 3.0 fluorometer, size-checked on a Bioanalyzer 2100, and measured again with the KAPA Library Quantification kit. Each immunoSEQ 96-well plate was sequenced on its own single-read 150-cycle Illumina NextSeq 550 flow cell. In the authors' own workflow: Because only junctional sequences without quality scores were contained in the immunoSEQ output, filtering matching that applied to full-length reads could not be performed. To assign V/J genes and CDR3, sequences were annotated against IMGT germline references using PyIR, a Python wrapper for IgBLAST v1.9. Reads were filtered out if the reads had weak V/J assignments (E-value above 1e-6), no CDR3, stop codons, out-of-frame junctions, or ambiguous translated residues. V3J clonotypes were defined as sequences sharing an identical inferred V gene, J gene, and CDR3 amino acid sequence. The percentage overlap between two repertoires was calculated by dividing the number of shared unique clonotypes by the size of the smaller repertoire. RTK rarefaction, the Chao1 estimator, and Recon v2.1 estimates of unobserved clonotypes were used to assess repertoire richness. OLGA was used to compute generation probabilities for all TCRbeta clonotypes that the gDNA method yielded from several donors. TCRdb mirrors the immuneACCESS table, restricted to in-frame sequences. Some clones are absent from its copies; in checked studies, under half trace to an unresolved V gene, and the reason for the others is unknown. D and trimming were read from the DNA, whereas the V and J calls and clone size are those reported in that table. The sample yields about 2.1 million clones; about 94% were counted once. Jointly, the top ten make up 1.5% to 2% of the sample.

These data are taken from a study of shared clonotypes between healthy human individuals (TCRdb year 2020). Notes on the research overall: A couple of women and a few men aged 18 to 49 years were included in the cohort. For each donor, CD4 naive and CD4 memory were each given three plates, CD8 naive was given two plates, and CD8 memory was given one plate. Blood TCR repertoires of a handful of healthy adults were deeply sequenced to estimate repertoire size and the extent of clonotype sharing between individuals. To increase sequencing depth and limit assay-specific biases, TCR repertoire library preparation and sequencing were carried out by different laboratories using diverse techniques. Between about 0.85 and 8.9 billion PBMCs per donor were obtained by leukapheresis. Overall study results and their limits: Higher generation probabilities were observed for clonotypes shared by all four sorted-subset donors than for non-shared clonotypes. Pairwise subsampling indicated that sequencing depth was expected to affect the degree of clonotype sharing among donors. Estimated clonotype richness was generally larger for naive than for memory subsets. Sharing across several donors was observed for roughly 5.4% of naive CD4, over 3% of naive CD8, 2.3% of memory CD4, and roughly 0.4% of memory CD8 clonotypes. Rarefaction of sorted-subset datasets indicated incomplete sequencing despite the large sequencing depth. Sampling was limited to blood, and TCR repertoires in tissue likely differ from TCR repertoires in blood. The genetic and exposure-history diversity represented was limited by the small number of donors.

CD8 naive samples consisted of CD45RO-negative cells that were positively selected for CCR7, yielding a CD45RA+CCR7+ population without TemRA cells. The donors were healthy, HIV-negative adults with no recently reported acute infections or vaccinations. Every donor was a Caucasian adult residing in Nashville, Tennessee, USA. After blood collection by leukapheresis, PBMCs were isolated using Ficoll-Histopaque density gradient centrifugation and then cryopreserved in the vapor phase of liquid nitrogen. Analytical flow cytometry was used to check the purity and quantity of each magnetically sorted T cell population. Each sorted fraction had its genomic DNA isolated and then quantified by UV absorbance on a Nanodrop 2000c.

Recombination connected TRBV19 to TRBJ1-1; TRBD1 could be the D gene, as 6 bases match. This clonotype was sampled from a man aged 18 to 30 in good health. Some clones in this sample may be carry-over from other donors' samples. Source material: naive CD8+ T cells from PBMCs. What this sample's cell subset or site label stands for: CD45RA+CCR7+. The CDR3 has the sequence CASSLALGTFMNTEAFF. In nucleotides, the sequence is TGTGCCAGTAGCCTGGCGTTGGGGACATTCATGAACACTGAAGCTTTCTTT.